This TCR beta chain was sequenced during a study of siplizumab effects on memory and regulatory T cells (dated by TCRdb to between 2018 and 2020). With regard to the full study: The study examined how the anti-CD2 antibody siplizumab affects alloreactive T-cell subsets in allogeneic mixed lymphocyte reactions built from human PBMCs.

Sorted unstimulated T cells, along with proliferating T cells recovered from mixed lymphocyte reactions, underwent TCRbeta CDR3 sequencing. Fresh whole blood from around eleven HLA-typed healthy donors served as the source for isolating PBMCs. To map where alloreactive clones came from, CD4+ non-regulatory T cells in the unstimulated state were FACS-sorted. V and J lose 7 bases and 5 bases, and a span of 14 bases separates them. The germline V gene specifies SQVTM as CDR1 and ANQGSEA as CDR2. There are 12 amino acids in the CDR3, from cysteine to phenylalanine inclusive. CDR3 DNA only is kept here, 36 bases in frame from base 1. Details on this clone: What this receptor recognizes is not known. The sample holds no much larger clone one base away, and base qualities are not on file.

Overall results and qualifications from the work: Sequences below about 10^-5 frequency were poorly captured, so only a minor fraction of alloreactive clones could be mapped to unstimulated subsets. Siplizumab significantly lowered the cumulative frequency of alloreactive sequences that could be traced to unstimulated CD4+ memory T cells. Among mappable alloreactive CD4+ clones, an average Treg-derived fraction of over 60% was observed with siplizumab, compared with roughly 28% in control reactions. No functional confirmation was obtained for the suppressive function of proliferating Tregs from siplizumab cultures. About 75-96% of proliferating CD4+ or CD8+ clones could not be given a naive or memory phenotype. Unstimulated naive T cells appeared more diverse than memory T cells, and naive cells seemed to contribute substantially to the alloresponse.

The library was made by the immunoSEQ multiplex PCR assay. Around 92,000 TCR templates per sample were assayed by the deep sequencing platform. Genomic DNA extracted from sorted T cells was used for TCRbeta CDR3 sequencing. In the authors' own workflow: Clonal analysis of TCRbeta CDR3 data was done in the R programming language. Alloreactive CD4+ and CD8+ clones were identified by comparing unstimulated samples to CFSE-low samples taken after the reaction. Alloreactive CD4+ clones were assigned to regulatory or non-regulatory origin by matching sequences to sorted unstimulated Treg and non-Treg repertoires. The table was pulled from immuneACCESS by TCRdb, which kept in-frame rearrangements only. Such tables lose some clones; where checked, under half of the loss comes from unresolved V genes, and the rest has no known cause. The V and J calls and clone size were taken over from that table, and D and trimming were inferred from the DNA. The table for this sample lists some 120,000 clones; approximately 94% of them were counted only once. The top ten clones comprise roughly 1.7% of the sample.

Sample: non-Treg CD4+ T cells sorted from blood. The sample's cell subset or site label, in plain terms: FACS-sorted unstimulated CD4+ non-regulatory T cells. The chain is made from TRBV29-1 and TRBJ1-1, and possibly TRBD1, on 5 matching bases. This receptor was taken from a human donor in good health. The DNA is TGCAGCGCTAAGGGACCGGGTACTGAAGCTTTCTTT. This yields the protein CSAKGPGTEAFF.